A single TCR beta chain is shown here with its context. Its target is not known. The V gene's germline CDR1 is LNHDA and CDR2 SQIVND (reference sequence). V lost 9 bases, J lost 0 bases, and 12 bases lay in between. The CDR3 is made up of 14 amino acids. This record comes from a study of T cell responses to AZD1222 COVID-19 vaccine. Study-level information: Pooling was applied to second doses at about 4 or about 12 weeks.

Points from the study as a whole: Across spike, vaccine-associated CD4 TCRs were found, dominant at 160-218 and 743-854.

Produced via immunoSEQ multiplex PCR; TCRdb's table is partial and in-frame only. The sample shows approximately 73,000 clones, 80% to 85% of them seen only once. The sample in question was peripheral blood, obtained on day 0 of AZD1222 vaccination. The origin of this receptor is an adult in good health. The rearrangement links TRBV19 to TRBJ1-5, with TRBD1 as a possible D gene (6 bases). Here the CDR3 reads CASTQGYSNQPQHF. The CDR3 nucleotides are TGTGCCAGCACACAGGGTTATAGCAATCAGCCCCAGCATTTT.